These 7 T cell receptor beta chains came from one sample sequenced in a study of cytomegalovirus exposure and HLA in healthy donors. Both 60 Vbeta primers and 13 Jbeta primers went into the PCR. TCRdb's copy holds only in-frame clones and misses some; the assay was immunoSEQ multiplex PCR. The data contain about 150,000 clones, around 79% of them singletons. Source material: PBMCs. The receptors shown here come from a man between 18 and 35 years old in good health and CMV-seronegative.

The chain joins TRBV9 to TRBJ2-1; D may be TRBD2 (6 bases). Per the germline V gene, CDR1 is SGDLS and CDR2 is YYNGEE. V lost 4 bases, J lost 9 bases, and 17 bases lay in between. This CDR3 comprises 14 residues. In DNA form, the CDR3 reads TGTGCCAGCAGCTTTAGCGGCCAGGGAGGTGAGCAGTTCTTC. Translated, it gives CASSFSGQGGEQFF.

This clone was recorded once. For the CDR3, the DNA is TGTGCCAGCAGCCCGACAGAAGGAAACACCATATATTTT. Amino acid sequence: CASSPTEGNTIYF. V gene TRBV7-9 combines with J gene TRBJ1-3; a weak D match, TRBD1 (5 bases). Trimming took 5 bases from V and 4 from J, leaving 9 bases between them. CDR3 size: 13 residues. CDR1 and CDR2 from the germline V gene are SEHNR and FQNEAQ (reference sequence).

This chain joins TRBV28 and TRBJ1-3; possibly TRBD1 for D (5 bases). The CDR3 is made up of 13 amino acids. Germline V gene lookup returns CDR1 MDHEN and CDR2 SYDVKM. V was cut by 11 bases and J by 2 bases, with 13 bases left in between. CDR3 DNA: TGTGCCTCCTTCGGGGGGGCTGGAAACACCATATATTTT. It codes for CASFGGAGNTIYF. The variable domain in full, completed from reference TRBV28 and TRBJ1-3, reads DVKVTQSSRYLVKRTGEKVFLECVQDMDHENMFWYRQDPGLGLRLIYFSYDVKMKEKGDIPEGYSVSREKKERFSLILESASTNQTSMYLCASFGGAGNTIYFGEGSWLTVV.

Only one count was recorded for this clone. The J gene is TRBJ2-6, the V gene TRBV7-9, with 9 positions matching TRBD1. V gave up 5 bases and J gave up 3 bases; unmatched junction bases: 11. From germline, CDR1 is SEHNR and CDR2 FQNEAQ (reference sequence). This CDR3 comprises 18 residues. DNA for the CDR3: TGTGCCAGCAGCCCGTCACAGGGGGCCAACGATGGGGCCAACGTCCTGACTTTC. Protein: CASSPSQGANDGANVLTF.

The rearrangement uses TRBV15 and TRBJ1-2; maybe TRBD1 (5 bases). Germline V lookup: CDR1 LNHNV, CDR2 YYDKDF (reference sequence). The CDR3 is 12 amino acids. V was pared by 3 bases and J by 4 bases, with 6 bases between. For the CDR3, the DNA is TGTGCCACCAGCAGCGACAGCTATGGCTACACCTTC. It yields the protein CATSSDSYGYTF.

This clone has more than one count but fewer than ten. The V gene is TRBV2, the J gene TRBJ1-1; D perhaps matches TRBD1 (5 bases). The germline CDR1 and CDR2 sequences are SNHLY and FYNNEI. The length of the CDR3 is 15 residues. With 5 bases removed from V and 2 bases from J, the gap between germline ends came to 15 bases. DNA for the CDR3: TGTGCCAGCAGTCCCTCTTCGGGGGTTAACACTGAAGCTTTCTTT. Protein sequence: CASSPSSGVNTEAFF.

This clone was observed a few times. CDR3 loop: CASEFGFRTEAFF. The CDR3 DNA follows: TGTGCCAGTGAGTTTGGTTTTCGCACTGAAGCTTTCTTT. This sequence joins TRBV19 and TRBJ1-1; no clear D. CDR3 size: 13 residues. Trimming stripped 8 bases from V and 4 bases from J, with 14 bases between. CDR1 LNHDA and CDR2 SQIVND come from the germline V gene (reference sequence). Using reference TRBV19 and TRBJ1-1 for the parts outside the CDR3, the full variable domain is DGGITQSPKYLFRKEGQNVTLSCEQNLNHDAMYWYRQDPGQGLRLIYYSQIVNDFQKGDIAEGYSVSREKKESFPLTVTSAQKNPTAFYLCASEFGFRTEAFFGQGTRLTVV.